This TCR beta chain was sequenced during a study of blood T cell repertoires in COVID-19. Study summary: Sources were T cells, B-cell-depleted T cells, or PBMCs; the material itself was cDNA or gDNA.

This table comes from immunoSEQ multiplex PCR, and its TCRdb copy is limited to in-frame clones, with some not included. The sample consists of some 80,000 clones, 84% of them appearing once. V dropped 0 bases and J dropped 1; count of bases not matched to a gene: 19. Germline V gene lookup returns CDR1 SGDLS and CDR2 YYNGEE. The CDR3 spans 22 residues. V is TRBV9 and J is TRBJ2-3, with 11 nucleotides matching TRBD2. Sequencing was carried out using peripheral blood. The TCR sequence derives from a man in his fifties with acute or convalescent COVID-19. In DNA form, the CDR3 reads TGTGCCAGCAGCGTAGATGCCTTAGGGGCTAGCGGGAGGAGGAGGGGCACAGATACGCAGTATTTT. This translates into CASSVDALGASGRRRGTDTQYF.